This T cell receptor (beta chain) was captured in a study of blood T cells in healthy people across ages. Each donor supplied around 10 milliliters of peripheral blood. The use of a sample-barcoded 5' primer and a J-beta primer mix characterized a second PCR of roughly 6 to 11 cycles. TCRdb ran MiXCR on the 5' RACE reads and lists one entry per CDR3 protein. Of around 800,000 distinct CDR3 sequences in the sample, 60% to 80% were seen once. CDR3 length: 16 amino acids. Looked up from germline, CDR1 is SGHRS and CDR2 is YFSETQ. The receptor was derived from a man aged 30 to 39 in good health. Specimen: blood. The chain has TRBV5-1 and TRBJ2-5; TRBD1 matches 12 bases. The J call is doubtful: the DNA matches TRBJ2-7 better. The CDR3 sequence is CASSPISGTGGHEQYF. In DNA form, the CDR3 reads TGCGCCAGCAGCCCTATTTCCGGGACAGGGGGCCACGAGCAGTACTTC.